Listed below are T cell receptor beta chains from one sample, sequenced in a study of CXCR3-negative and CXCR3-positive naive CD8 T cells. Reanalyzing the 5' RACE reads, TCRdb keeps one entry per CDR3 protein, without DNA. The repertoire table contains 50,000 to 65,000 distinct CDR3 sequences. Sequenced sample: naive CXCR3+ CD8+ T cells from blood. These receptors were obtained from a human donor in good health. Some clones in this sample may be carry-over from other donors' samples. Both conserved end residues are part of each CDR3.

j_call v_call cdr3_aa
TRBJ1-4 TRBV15 CATSSGGKLFF
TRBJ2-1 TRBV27 CASSSLAGGNNEQFF
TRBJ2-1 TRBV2 CASSVTPPDPANEQFF
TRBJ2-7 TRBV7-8 CASSLAGHEQYF
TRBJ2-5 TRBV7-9 CASRTHQETQYF
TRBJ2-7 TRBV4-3 CASSQETGTPSSYEQYF
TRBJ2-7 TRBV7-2 CASSAKDTTGEQYF
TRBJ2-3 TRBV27 CASSLLLAGGPDTQYF
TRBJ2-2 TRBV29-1 CSTTGRNTGELFF
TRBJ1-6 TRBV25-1 CASSGRDSPLHF
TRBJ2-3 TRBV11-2 CASSPGTGRTDTQYF
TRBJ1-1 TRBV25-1 CASSEYPGRGDTEAFF
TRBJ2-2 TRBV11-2 CATEGGSFGELFF